These T cell receptor beta chains were read from a single sample in a study of T-cell reconstitution after alpha-beta-depleted transplantation in children. MiXCR, run by TCRdb on the PCR reads, gives a single entry per CDR3 protein. The sample comprises over 200,000 distinct CDR3 sequences, more than 15% of which are singletons, and around 45% rests with the top ten. Source: PBMCs, mostly from graft donor cells, taken 360 days after TCRalphabeta/CD19-depleted stem cell transplant. Every receptor here comes from a male patient aged 2 to 9 who had a stem cell transplant for acute lymphoblastic leukemia, so the T cells may come from the graft donor. Both conserved end residues are part of each CDR3. D genes are given only for firm matches. Clone size is given for some rows only: seen once, a few or many times, or a class if the clone is expanded.

clone_size: -
d_call: TRBD1
v_call: TRBV7-9
j_call: TRBJ2-7
cdr3_nt: TGTGCCAGCAGCGATCCTTATAGACAGGGCAACGAGCAGTACTTC
cdr3_aa: CASSDPYRQGNEQYF

clone_size: -
d_call: -
v_call: TRBV5-1
j_call: TRBJ2-1
cdr3_nt: TGCGCCAGCAGCTTTTCCGGGGGCAGTGAGCAGTTCTTC
cdr3_aa: CASSFSGGSEQFF

clone_size: few
d_call: -
v_call: TRBV29-1
j_call: TRBJ2-2
cdr3_nt: TGCAGCGTTGAAGGGTGGTCGGAGTGGGGACCCGGGGAGCTGTTTTTT
cdr3_aa: CSVEGWSEWGPGELFF

clone_size: few
d_call: TRBD1
v_call: TRBV15
j_call: TRBJ2-5
cdr3_nt: TGTGCCACCAGCAGAGGAGGGGGCGCTGAGACCCAGTACTTC
cdr3_aa: CATSRGGGAETQYF

clone_size: -
d_call: -
v_call: TRBV4-3
j_call: TRBJ2-5
cdr3_nt: TGCGCCAGCAGCCAAGGTTCTATAGATACAGGCGAAGAGACCCAGTACTTC
cdr3_aa: CASSQGSIDTGEETQYF

clone_size: -
d_call: -
v_call: TRBV20-1
j_call: TRBJ1-1
cdr3_nt: TGCAGTGCTCTCGAGGGAAGTAACACTGAAGCTTTCTTT
cdr3_aa: CSALEGSNTEAFF

clone_size: -
d_call: TRBD1
v_call: TRBV4-1
j_call: TRBJ1-1
cdr3_nt: TGCGCCAGCAGCCGCACAGGGGATCACACTGAAGCTTTCTTT
cdr3_aa: CASSRTGDHTEAFF

clone_size: few
d_call: -
v_call: TRBV9
j_call: TRBJ2-5
cdr3_nt: TGTGCCAGCAGCGTAGACGGGGGGCGAGAGACCCAGTACTTC
cdr3_aa: CASSVDGGRETQYF

clone_size: -
d_call: -
v_call: TRBV7-9
j_call: TRBJ2-4
cdr3_nt: TGTGCCAGCAGCCCGTGGCCAGGAAGAGACATTCAGTACTTC
cdr3_aa: CASSPWPGRDIQYF

clone_size: -
d_call: TRBD1
v_call: TRBV20-1
j_call: TRBJ1-4
cdr3_nt: TGCAGTGCTAGCCACCAGGGGGCTCATGAAAAACTGTTTTTT
cdr3_aa: CSASHQGAHEKLFF

clone_size: few
d_call: TRBD2
v_call: TRBV20-1
j_call: TRBJ2-5
cdr3_nt: TGCAGTGCTAGCCTAGCGGGGGGAAGAAGGTACCAGTACTTC
cdr3_aa: CSASLAGGRRYQYF

clone_size: many
d_call: -
v_call: TRBV20-1
j_call: TRBJ1-4
cdr3_nt: TGCAGTAATCTCGGGCCTGGTGATGAAAAACTGTTTTTT
cdr3_aa: CSNLGPGDEKLFF

clone_size: -
d_call: -
v_call: TRBV5-1
j_call: TRBJ2-7
cdr3_nt: TGCGCCAGCCGAACCGATAGCGAGCAGTACTTC
cdr3_aa: CASRTDSEQYF

clone_size: -
d_call: -
v_call: TRBV20-1
j_call: TRBJ2-7
cdr3_nt: TGCAGTGCTAGTGACGCGTATACCTACGAGCAGTACTTC
cdr3_aa: CSASDAYTYEQYF

clone_size: -
d_call: -
v_call: TRBV2
j_call: TRBJ1-1
cdr3_nt: TGTGCCAGCAGTCGGGGGGGTAGCTCTGAAGCTTTCTTT
cdr3_aa: CASSRGGSSEAFF

clone_size: few
d_call: -
v_call: TRBV29-1
j_call: TRBJ1-1
cdr3_nt: TGCAGCGTTGGAAGAGGGGAAGCTTTCTTT
cdr3_aa: CSVGRGEAFF

clone_size: few
d_call: TRBD2
v_call: TRBV12-3/TRBV12-4
j_call: TRBJ2-7
cdr3_nt: TGTGCCAGCAGTCATGGACTAGCGGGGGGTTACGAGCAGTACTTC
cdr3_aa: CASSHGLAGGYEQYF

clone_size: many
d_call: -
v_call: TRBV7-8
j_call: TRBJ2-1
cdr3_nt: TGTGCCAGCAGCTCCCCCTGGGGAAATGAGCAGTTCTTC
cdr3_aa: CASSSPWGNEQFF

clone_size: -
d_call: -
v_call: TRBV28
j_call: TRBJ2-2
cdr3_nt: TGTGCCAGCAGTTTAACGGGGCCCCCGAACACCGGGGAGCTGTTTTTT
cdr3_aa: CASSLTGPPNTGELFF

clone_size: -
d_call: -
v_call: TRBV12-5
j_call: TRBJ1-1
cdr3_nt: TGTGCTAGTGGTTTGGATAAGTTGGGGAACACTGAAGCTTTCTTT
cdr3_aa: CASGLDKLGNTEAFF

clone_size: few
d_call: -
v_call: TRBV4-3
j_call: TRBJ2-6
cdr3_nt: TGCGCCAGCAGCCAAGAAATGCGGGGAGGCCTCTCTGGGGCCAACGTCCTGACTTTC
cdr3_aa: CASSQEMRGGLSGANVLTF

clone_size: few
d_call: -
v_call: TRBV5-1
j_call: TRBJ2-5
cdr3_nt: TGCGCCAGCAGTACCTGGGGGATCGCGGAGACCCAGTACTTC
cdr3_aa: CASSTWGIAETQYF

clone_size: -
d_call: -
v_call: TRBV7-8
j_call: TRBJ2-3
cdr3_nt: TGTGCCAGCAGGCGTTTAAGGGGGGGCACAGATACGCAGTATTTT
cdr3_aa: CASRRLRGGTDTQYF

clone_size: many
d_call: -
v_call: TRBV2
j_call: TRBJ2-2
cdr3_nt: TGTGCCAGCAGTGGAGAGTGGGGGGAGCTGTTTTTT
cdr3_aa: CASSGEWGELFF

clone_size: many
d_call: -
v_call: TRBV20-1
j_call: TRBJ2-2
cdr3_nt: TGCAGTGCTAGAGATCGAGGTGCCGGGGAGCTGTTTTTT
cdr3_aa: CSARDRGAGELFF

clone_size: -
d_call: TRBD1
v_call: TRBV5-6
j_call: TRBJ1-5
cdr3_nt: TGTGCCAGCAGCTTGTGGGACAGGGATGATCAGCCCCAGCATTTT
cdr3_aa: CASSLWDRDDQPQHF

clone_size: -
d_call: -
v_call: TRBV7-9
j_call: TRBJ2-7
cdr3_nt: TGTGCCAGCAGCTTATCCGCGGGGGCCTCCTACGAGCAGTACTTC
cdr3_aa: CASSLSAGASYEQYF

clone_size: medium-sized
d_call: TRBD2
v_call: TRBV29-1
j_call: TRBJ2-1
cdr3_nt: TGCAGCGTTGAGGCTAGCGGGAATGAGCAGTTCTTC
cdr3_aa: CSVEASGNEQFF

clone_size: many
d_call: TRBD1
v_call: TRBV27
j_call: TRBJ2-2
cdr3_nt: TGTGCCAGCAGTTTATTAACCCTCCTTGGTGTAGGGGGCGAGGCCGGGGAGCTGTTTTTT
cdr3_aa: CASSLLTLLGVGGEAGELFF

clone_size: few
d_call: -
v_call: TRBV20-1
j_call: TRBJ2-3
cdr3_nt: TGCAGTGCCATTAAGGGACCTAGCACAGATACGCAGTATTTT
cdr3_aa: CSAIKGPSTDTQYF

clone_size: -
d_call: -
v_call: TRBV28
j_call: TRBJ2-7
cdr3_nt: TGTGCCAGCAGTGCCGGAGACAGGCCCTACGAGCAGTACTTC
cdr3_aa: CASSAGDRPYEQYF

clone_size: -
d_call: -
v_call: TRBV5-5
j_call: TRBJ2-5
cdr3_nt: TGTGCCAGCAGCCGGGGAGTGGGACCGGAGACCCAGTACTTC
cdr3_aa: CASSRGVGPETQYF

clone_size: -
d_call: -
v_call: TRBV7-8
j_call: TRBJ1-5
cdr3_nt: TGTGCCAGCAGCTTGGTTGTTACGGGGTCCGTAAATCAGCCCCAGCATTTT
cdr3_aa: CASSLVVTGSVNQPQHF

clone_size: -
d_call: TRBD2
v_call: TRBV2
j_call: TRBJ2-3
cdr3_nt: TGTGCCAGCAGTGAAGGAGCGGGGGCGCAGTATTTT
cdr3_aa: CASSEGAGAQYF

clone_size: few
d_call: -
v_call: TRBV4-2
j_call: TRBJ2-7
cdr3_nt: TGTGCCAGCAGCCAGGGGGTGGGGGGTATCGTTTCCTACGAGCAGTACTTC
cdr3_aa: CASSQGVGGIVSYEQYF

clone_size: -
d_call: -
v_call: TRBV5-1
j_call: TRBJ2-7
cdr3_nt: TGCGCCAGCGGGATCCGCCTGGGCGAGCAGTACTTC
cdr3_aa: CASGIRLGEQYF

clone_size: -
d_call: -
v_call: TRBV7-2
j_call: TRBJ1-2
cdr3_nt: TGTGCCAGCAGCTTATTAGGAACAGGCTCCTATGGCTACACCTTC
cdr3_aa: CASSLLGTGSYGYTF

clone_size: -
d_call: TRBD1
v_call: TRBV11-2
j_call: TRBJ2-5
cdr3_nt: TGTGCCAGCAGGGGGACAGGGTCTACCCAGTACTTC
cdr3_aa: CASRGTGSTQYF

clone_size: many
d_call: -
v_call: TRBV4-2
j_call: TRBJ2-1
cdr3_nt: TGTGCCAGCAGCCAAGATATTAGCTTCGCCGGTGAGCAGTTCTTC
cdr3_aa: CASSQDISFAGEQFF

clone_size: -
d_call: TRBD2
v_call: TRBV24-1
j_call: TRBJ2-7
cdr3_nt: TGTGCCACCAGTGATTCTTCTAGCGGGCCGGCCTACGAGCAGTACTTC
cdr3_aa: CATSDSSSGPAYEQYF

clone_size: -
d_call: TRBD1
v_call: TRBV3-1
j_call: TRBJ2-5
cdr3_nt: TGTGCCAGCAGCCAAGCAAGACAGGGTTGGAAGACCCAGTACTTC
cdr3_aa: CASSQARQGWKTQYF

clone_size: few
d_call: TRBD2
v_call: TRBV27
j_call: TRBJ2-1
cdr3_nt: TGTGCCAGCAGTTCGAGCGCGACTAGCGGGTCTCGCTCCTACAATGAGCAGTTCTTC
cdr3_aa: CASSSSATSGSRSYNEQFF

clone_size: -
d_call: -
v_call: TRBV20-1
j_call: TRBJ1-1
cdr3_nt: TGCAGTGCTAGTGGAGGGGGACCCTCTAACACTGAAGCTTTCTTT
cdr3_aa: CSASGGGPSNTEAFF

clone_size: few
d_call: -
v_call: TRBV12-3/TRBV12-4
j_call: TRBJ2-2
cdr3_nt: TGTGCCAGCAGTTGGGGAGTGACCGGGGAGCTGTTTTTT
cdr3_aa: CASSWGVTGELFF

clone_size: -
d_call: -
v_call: TRBV11-2
j_call: TRBJ1-4
cdr3_nt: TGTGCCAGCAGCTTAGAGGGGCGGGGACGGAGTAATGAAAAACTGTTTTTT
cdr3_aa: CASSLEGRGRSNEKLFF